The next 7 T cell receptor beta chains were all read from a single sample in a study of blood T cells in healthy people across ages. The use of a sample-barcoded 5' primer and a J-beta primer mix characterized a second PCR of roughly 6 to 11 cycles. TCRdb re-called the 5' RACE reads through MiXCR, storing one row per CDR3 protein. Of roughly 640,000 distinct CDR3 sequences in the sample, around 31% were seen once. Sequencing was done on a sample of blood. Every receptor here comes from a woman at least 80 years old in good health.

The rearrangement uses TRBV2 and TRBJ1-1; D remains unclear. V was trimmed by 2 bases and J by 1 base, leaving 14 bases between them. Germline CDR1 reads SNHLY; CDR2 reads FYNNEI. This CDR3 comprises 16 residues. The CDR3 loop reads CASSEWKSLSNTEAFF. In DNA form, the CDR3 reads TGTGCCAGCAGTGAATGGAAAAGCCTTTCGAACACTGAAGCTTTCTTT.

There are many counts of this clonotype. The V call is TRBV20-1, the J call TRBJ2-7; 8 bases agree with TRBD1. The CDR3 runs 13 residues. After removal of 5 bases from V and 4 bases from J, the junction contained 7 bases not matched to a gene. From germline, CDR1 is DFQATT and CDR2 SNEGSKA (reference sequence). CDR3 amino acids: CSAAGTGGYEQYF. CDR3 in DNA: TGCAGTGCTGCCGGGACAGGAGGATACGAGCAGTACTTC.

This clonotype was seen many times. The CDR3 DNA reads as TGTGCCACCAGCAGAGAGTTAACTAGCGGGGGGGGATTAACCTACAATGAGCAGTTCTTC. This translates into CATSRELTSGGGLTYNEQFF. V gene TRBV15 combines with J gene TRBJ2-1; 13 bases are a match to TRBD2. Looked up from germline, CDR1 is LNHNV and CDR2 is YYDKDF (reference sequence). Germline trimming cut 0 bases from V and 2 bases from J; bases unmatched to any gene: 10. The CDR3 length is 20 residues.

At least ten counts were recorded for this clonotype. The rearrangement joins TRBV20-1 to TRBJ1-5, with TRBD1 matching over 8 bases. With 4 bases clipped from V and 1 base from J, the junction kept 6 bases outside the gene matches. Germline V gene data show CDR1 as DFQATT and CDR2 as SNEGSKA (reference sequence). The CDR3 spans 15 residues. CDR3 nucleotides: TGCAGTGCTATAGACAGGGGAAGCAGCAATCAGCCCCAGCATTTT. This sequence encodes CSAIDRGSSNQPQHF.

This clonotype came up many times. This sequence joins TRBV15 and TRBJ2-1; 12 nucleotides agree with TRBD2. The CDR3 runs to 19 residues. Trimming removed 0 bases from V and 5 bases from J; junction bases left unmatched: 11. From germline, CDR1 is LNHNV and CDR2 YYDKDF (reference sequence). The CDR3 DNA sequence: TGTGCCACCAGCAGAGATCCTCTTGGACTAGCGGGGACCAACAATGAGCAGTTCTTC. Protein product: CATSRDPLGLAGTNNEQFF.

This clonotype was observed a few times. Germline is not matched at one junction end, which may reflect a read error. The chain has TRBV7-9 and TRBJ2-1; possible D gene TRBD1, 6 bases. The CDR3 is made up of 17 amino acids. The germline V gene has CDR1 SEHNR and CDR2 FQNEAQ (reference sequence). In DNA, the CDR3 is TGTGCCGGCAGCTTAGATGCAGGGCAGGGGTCTTACAATGAGCAGTTCTTC. Translated, it gives CAGSLDAGQGSYNEQFF.

The gene calls are TRBV6-5 and TRBJ2-3; TRBD2 matches 14 bases. From germline, CDR1 is MNHEY and CDR2 SVGAGI. The CDR3 has 18 amino acids. Germline trimming cut 2 bases from V and 3 bases from J; bases unmatched to any gene: 7. CDR3 DNA sequence: TGTGCCAGCAGTTACGTTTCGGGACTAGCGGGGGAGACAGATACGCAGTATTTT. Its translation is CASSYVSGLAGETDTQYF.